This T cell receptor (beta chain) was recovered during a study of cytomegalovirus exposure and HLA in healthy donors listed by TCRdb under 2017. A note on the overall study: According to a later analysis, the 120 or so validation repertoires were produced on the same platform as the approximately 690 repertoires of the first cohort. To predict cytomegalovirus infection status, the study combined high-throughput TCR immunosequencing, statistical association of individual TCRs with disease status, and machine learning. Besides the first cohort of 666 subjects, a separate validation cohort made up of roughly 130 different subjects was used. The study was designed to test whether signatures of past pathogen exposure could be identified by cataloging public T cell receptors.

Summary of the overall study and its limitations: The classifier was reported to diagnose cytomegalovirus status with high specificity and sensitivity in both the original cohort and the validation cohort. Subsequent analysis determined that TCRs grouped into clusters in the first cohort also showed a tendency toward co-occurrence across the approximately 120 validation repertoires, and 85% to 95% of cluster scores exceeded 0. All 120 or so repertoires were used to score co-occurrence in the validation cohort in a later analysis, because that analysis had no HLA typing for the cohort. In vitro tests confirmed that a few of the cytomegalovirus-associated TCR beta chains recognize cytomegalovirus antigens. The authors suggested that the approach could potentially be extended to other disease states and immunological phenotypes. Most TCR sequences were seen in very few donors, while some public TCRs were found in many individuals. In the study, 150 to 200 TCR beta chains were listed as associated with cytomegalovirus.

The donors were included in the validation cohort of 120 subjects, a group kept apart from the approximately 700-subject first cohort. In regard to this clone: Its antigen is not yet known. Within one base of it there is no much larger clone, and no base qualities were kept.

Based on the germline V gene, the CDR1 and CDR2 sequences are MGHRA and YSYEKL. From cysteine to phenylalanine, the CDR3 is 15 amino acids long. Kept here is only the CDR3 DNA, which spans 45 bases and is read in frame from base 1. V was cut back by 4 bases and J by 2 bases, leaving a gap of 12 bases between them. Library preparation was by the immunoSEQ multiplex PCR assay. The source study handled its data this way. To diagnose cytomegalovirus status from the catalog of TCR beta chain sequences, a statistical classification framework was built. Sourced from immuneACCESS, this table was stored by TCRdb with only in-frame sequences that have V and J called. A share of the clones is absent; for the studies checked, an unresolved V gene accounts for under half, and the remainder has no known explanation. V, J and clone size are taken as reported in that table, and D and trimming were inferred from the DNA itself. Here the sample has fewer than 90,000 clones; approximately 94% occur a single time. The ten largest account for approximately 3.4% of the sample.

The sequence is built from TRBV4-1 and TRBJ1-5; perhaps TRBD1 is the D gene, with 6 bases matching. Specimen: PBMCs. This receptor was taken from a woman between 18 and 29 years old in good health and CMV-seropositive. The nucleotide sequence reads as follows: TGCGCCAGCAGCCCCACGGGACAAGGCAATCAGCCCCAGCATTTT. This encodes CASSPTGQGNQPQHF.